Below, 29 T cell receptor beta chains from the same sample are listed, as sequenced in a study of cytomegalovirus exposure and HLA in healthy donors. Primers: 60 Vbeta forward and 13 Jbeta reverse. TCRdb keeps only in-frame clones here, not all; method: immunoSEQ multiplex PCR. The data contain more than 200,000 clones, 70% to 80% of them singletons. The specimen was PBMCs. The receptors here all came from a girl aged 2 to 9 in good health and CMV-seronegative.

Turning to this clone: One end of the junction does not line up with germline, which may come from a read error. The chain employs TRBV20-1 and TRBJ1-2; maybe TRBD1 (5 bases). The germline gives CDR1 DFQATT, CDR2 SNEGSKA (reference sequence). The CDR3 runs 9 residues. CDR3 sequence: CQPGLGYTF. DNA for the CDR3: TGTCAACCAGGGTTGGGCTACACCTTC.

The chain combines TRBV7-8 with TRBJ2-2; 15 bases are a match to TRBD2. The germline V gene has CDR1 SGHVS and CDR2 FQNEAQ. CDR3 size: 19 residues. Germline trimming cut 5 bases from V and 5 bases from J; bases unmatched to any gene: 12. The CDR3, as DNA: TGTGCCAGCAGCCCGCGGACTAGCGGGAGGGGATTAAGGACCGGGGAGCTGTTTTTT. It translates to CASSPRTSGRGLRTGELFF. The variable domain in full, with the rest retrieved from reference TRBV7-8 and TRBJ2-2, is GAGVSQSPRYKVAKRGQDVALRCDPISGHVSLFWYQQALGQGPEFLTYFQNEAQLDKSGLPSDRFFAERPEGSVSTLKIQRTQQEDSAVYLCASSPRTSGRGLRTGELFFGEGSRLTVL.

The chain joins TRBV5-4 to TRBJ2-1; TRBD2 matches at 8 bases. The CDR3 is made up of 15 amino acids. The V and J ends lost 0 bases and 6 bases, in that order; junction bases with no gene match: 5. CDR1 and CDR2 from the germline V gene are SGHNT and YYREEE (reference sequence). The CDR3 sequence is CASSLAAGAGNEQFF. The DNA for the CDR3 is TGTGCCAGCAGCTTGGCAGCGGGAGCCGGCAATGAGCAGTTCTTC.

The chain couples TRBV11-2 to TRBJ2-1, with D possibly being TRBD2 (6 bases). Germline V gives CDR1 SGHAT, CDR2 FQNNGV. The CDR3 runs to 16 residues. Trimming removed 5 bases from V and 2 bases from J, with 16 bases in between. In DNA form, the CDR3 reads TGTGCCAGCAGCCCCCGGGGCGGCGGGGCCTACAATGAGCAGTTCTTC. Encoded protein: CASSPRGGGAYNEQFF.

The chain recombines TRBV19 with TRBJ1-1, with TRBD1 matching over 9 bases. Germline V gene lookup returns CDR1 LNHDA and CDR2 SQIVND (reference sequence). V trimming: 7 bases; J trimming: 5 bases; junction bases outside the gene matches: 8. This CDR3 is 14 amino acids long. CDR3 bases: TGTGCCAGTAAACAGGGGGCTGCGGGGACTGAAGCTTTCTTT. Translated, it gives CASKQGAAGTEAFF.

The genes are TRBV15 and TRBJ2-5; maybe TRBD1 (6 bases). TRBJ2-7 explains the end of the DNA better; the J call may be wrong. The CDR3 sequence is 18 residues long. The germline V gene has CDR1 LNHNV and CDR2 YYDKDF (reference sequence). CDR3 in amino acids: CATSRAPRGGGLTYEQYF. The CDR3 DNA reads TGTGCCACCAGCAGAGCTCCGAGAGGGGGTGGGCTCACCTACGAGCAGTACTTC.

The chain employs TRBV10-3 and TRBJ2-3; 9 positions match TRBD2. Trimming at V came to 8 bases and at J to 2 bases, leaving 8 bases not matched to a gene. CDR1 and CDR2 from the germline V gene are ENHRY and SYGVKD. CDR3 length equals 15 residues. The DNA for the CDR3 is TGTGCCATCCTAGCGGGGACCAAAAACACAGATACGCAGTATTTT. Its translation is CAILAGTKNTDTQYF.

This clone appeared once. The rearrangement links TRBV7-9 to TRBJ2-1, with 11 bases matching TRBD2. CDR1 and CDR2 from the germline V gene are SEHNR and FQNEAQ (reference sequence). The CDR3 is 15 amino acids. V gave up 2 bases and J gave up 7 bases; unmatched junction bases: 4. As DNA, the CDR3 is TGTGCCAGCAGCTTATTCCGACTAGCGGGGAATGAGCAGTTCTTC. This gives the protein CASSLFRLAGNEQFF. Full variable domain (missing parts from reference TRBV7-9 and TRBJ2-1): DTGVSQNPRHKITKRGQNVTFRCDPISEHNRLYWYRQTLGQGPEFLTYFQNEAQLEKSRLLSDRFSAERPKGSFSTLEIQRTEQGDSAMYLCASSLFRLAGNEQFFGPGTRLTVL.

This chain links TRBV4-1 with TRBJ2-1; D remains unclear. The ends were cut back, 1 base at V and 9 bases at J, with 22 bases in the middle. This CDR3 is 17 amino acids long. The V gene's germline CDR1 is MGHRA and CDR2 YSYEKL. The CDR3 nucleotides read TGCGCCAGCAGCCAAGGGAGCCTAATTCCCCTTAGAGGTGAGCAGTTCTTC. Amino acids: CASSQGSLIPLRGEQFF.

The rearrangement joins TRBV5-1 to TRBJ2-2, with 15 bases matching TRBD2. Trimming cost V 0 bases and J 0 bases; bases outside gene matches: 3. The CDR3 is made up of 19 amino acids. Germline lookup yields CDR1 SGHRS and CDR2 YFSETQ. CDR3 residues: CASSLEGLAGGPNTGELFF. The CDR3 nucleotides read TGCGCCAGCAGCTTGGAAGGACTAGCGGGGGGGCCGAACACCGGGGAGCTGTTTTTT.

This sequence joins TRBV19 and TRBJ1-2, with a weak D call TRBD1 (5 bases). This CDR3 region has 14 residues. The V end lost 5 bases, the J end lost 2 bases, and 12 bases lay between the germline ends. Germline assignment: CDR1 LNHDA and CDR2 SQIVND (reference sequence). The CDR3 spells CASSASGRNYGYTF. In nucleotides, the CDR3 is TGTGCCAGTAGTGCATCAGGGAGGAACTATGGCTACACCTTC.

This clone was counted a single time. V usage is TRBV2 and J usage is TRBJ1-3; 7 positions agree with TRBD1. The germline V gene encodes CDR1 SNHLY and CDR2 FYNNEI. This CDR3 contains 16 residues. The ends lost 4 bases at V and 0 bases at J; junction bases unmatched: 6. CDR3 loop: CASSAGQPISGNTIYF. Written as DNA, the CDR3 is TGTGCCAGCAGTGCGGGACAGCCGATCTCTGGAAACACCATATATTTT. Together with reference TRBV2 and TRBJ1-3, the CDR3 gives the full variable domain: EPEVTQTPSHQVTQMGQEVILRCVPISNHLYFYWYRQILGQKVEFLVSFYNNEISEKSEIFDDQFSVERPDGSNFTLKIRSTKLEDSAMYFCASSAGQPISGNTIYFGEGSWLTVV.

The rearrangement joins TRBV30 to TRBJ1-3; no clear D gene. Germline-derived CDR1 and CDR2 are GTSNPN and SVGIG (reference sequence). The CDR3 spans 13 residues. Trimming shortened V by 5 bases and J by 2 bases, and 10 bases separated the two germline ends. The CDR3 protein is CAWEGVPGNTIYF. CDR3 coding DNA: TGTGCCTGGGAGGGTGTCCCTGGAAACACCATATATTTT.

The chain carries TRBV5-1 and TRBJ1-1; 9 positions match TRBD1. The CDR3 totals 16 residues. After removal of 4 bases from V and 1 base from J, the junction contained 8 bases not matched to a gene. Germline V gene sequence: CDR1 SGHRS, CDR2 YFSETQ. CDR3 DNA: TGCGCCAGCAGCGCAAACAGGGGGCCCTCGAACACTGAAGCTTTCTTT. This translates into CASSANRGPSNTEAFF.

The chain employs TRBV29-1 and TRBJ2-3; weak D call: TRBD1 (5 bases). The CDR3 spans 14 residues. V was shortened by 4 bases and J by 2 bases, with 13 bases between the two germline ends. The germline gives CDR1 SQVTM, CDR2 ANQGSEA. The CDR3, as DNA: TGCAGCGTTGTCGGCAGGGTAGCCACAGATACGCAGTATTTT. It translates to CSVVGRVATDTQYF.

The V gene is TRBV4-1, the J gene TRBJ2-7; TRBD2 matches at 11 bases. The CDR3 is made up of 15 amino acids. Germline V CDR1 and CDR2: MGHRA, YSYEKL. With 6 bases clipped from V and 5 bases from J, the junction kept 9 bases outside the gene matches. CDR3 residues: CASRISGGARDEQYF. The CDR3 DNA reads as TGCGCCAGCAGGATTAGCGGGGGGGCCCGTGACGAGCAGTACTTC.

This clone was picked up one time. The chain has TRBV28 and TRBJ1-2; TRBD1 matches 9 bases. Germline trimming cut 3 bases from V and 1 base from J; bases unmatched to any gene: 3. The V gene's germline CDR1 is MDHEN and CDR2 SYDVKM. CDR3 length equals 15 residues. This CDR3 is CASSFGDRVNYGYTF. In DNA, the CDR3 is TGTGCCAGCAGTTTTGGGGACAGGGTTAACTATGGCTACACCTTC.

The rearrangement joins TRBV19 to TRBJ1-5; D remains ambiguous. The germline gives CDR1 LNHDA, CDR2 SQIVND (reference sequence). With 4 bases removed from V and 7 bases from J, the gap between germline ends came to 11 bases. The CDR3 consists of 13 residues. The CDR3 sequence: CASSTLVEQPQHF. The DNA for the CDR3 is TGTGCCAGTAGTACCTTAGTTGAGCAGCCCCAGCATTTT. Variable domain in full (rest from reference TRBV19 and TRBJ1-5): DGGITQSPKYLFRKEGQNVTLSCEQNLNHDAMYWYRQDPGQGLRLIYYSQIVNDFQKGDIAEGYSVSREKKESFPLTVTSAQKNPTAFYLCASSTLVEQPQHFGDGTRLSIL.

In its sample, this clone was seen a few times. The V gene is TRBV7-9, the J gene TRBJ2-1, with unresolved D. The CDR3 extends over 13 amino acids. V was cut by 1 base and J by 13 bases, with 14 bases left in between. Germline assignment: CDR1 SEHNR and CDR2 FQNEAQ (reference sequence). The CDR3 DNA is TGTGCCAGCAGCTTAGGGGCCACAGTCTCACAGTTCTTC. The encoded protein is CASSLGATVSQFF.

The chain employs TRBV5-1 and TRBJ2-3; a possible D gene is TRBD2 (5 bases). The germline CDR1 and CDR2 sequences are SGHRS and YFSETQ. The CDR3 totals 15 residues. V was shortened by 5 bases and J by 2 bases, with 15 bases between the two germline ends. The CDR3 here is CASSPRTSSTDTQYF. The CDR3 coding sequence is TGCGCCAGCAGTCCCCGGACTTCTTCCACAGATACGCAGTATTTT.

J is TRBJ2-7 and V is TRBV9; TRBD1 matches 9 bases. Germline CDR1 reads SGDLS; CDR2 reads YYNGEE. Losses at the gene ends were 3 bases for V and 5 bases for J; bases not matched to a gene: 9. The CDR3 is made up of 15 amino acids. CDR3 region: CASSEWDREGDEQYF. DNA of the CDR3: TGTGCCAGCAGCGAGTGGGACAGGGAGGGAGACGAGCAGTACTTC.

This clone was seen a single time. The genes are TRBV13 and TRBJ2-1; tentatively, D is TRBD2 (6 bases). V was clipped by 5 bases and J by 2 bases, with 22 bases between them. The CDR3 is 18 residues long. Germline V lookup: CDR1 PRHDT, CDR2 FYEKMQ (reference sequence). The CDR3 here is CASSRAAEGGEPYNEQFF. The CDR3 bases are TGTGCCAGCAGCCGCGCCGCCGAGGGAGGTGAGCCCTACAATGAGCAGTTCTTC.

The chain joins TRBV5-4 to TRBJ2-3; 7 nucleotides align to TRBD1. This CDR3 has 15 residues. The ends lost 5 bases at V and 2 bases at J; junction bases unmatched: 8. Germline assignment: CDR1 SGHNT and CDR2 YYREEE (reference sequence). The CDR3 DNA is TGTGCCAGCAGACAAGGGGGACAGATCACAGATACGCAGTATTTT. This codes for CASRQGGQITDTQYF.

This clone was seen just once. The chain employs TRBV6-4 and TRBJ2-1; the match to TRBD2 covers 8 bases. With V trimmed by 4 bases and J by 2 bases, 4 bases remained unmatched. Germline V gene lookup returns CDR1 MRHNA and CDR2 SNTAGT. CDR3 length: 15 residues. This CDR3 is CASSGSGGPYNEQFF. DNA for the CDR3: TGTGCCAGCAGTGGGTCGGGAGGGCCCTACAATGAGCAGTTCTTC.

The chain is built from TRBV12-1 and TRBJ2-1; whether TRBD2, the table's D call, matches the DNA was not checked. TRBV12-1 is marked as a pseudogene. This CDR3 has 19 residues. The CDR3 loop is CASSFWTSGGAGPYNEQFF. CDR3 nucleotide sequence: TGTGCCAGCAGCTTTTGGACTAGCGGGGGGGCCGGCCCCTACAATGAGCAGTTCTTC.

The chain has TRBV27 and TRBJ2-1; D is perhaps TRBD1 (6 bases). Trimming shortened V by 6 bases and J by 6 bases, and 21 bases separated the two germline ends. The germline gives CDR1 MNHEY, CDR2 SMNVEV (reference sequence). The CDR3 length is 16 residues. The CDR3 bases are TGTGCCAGCAGGTTCCCGCAGGGGCTCGGAGGCAATGAGCAGTTCTTC. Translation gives CASRFPQGLGGNEQFF.

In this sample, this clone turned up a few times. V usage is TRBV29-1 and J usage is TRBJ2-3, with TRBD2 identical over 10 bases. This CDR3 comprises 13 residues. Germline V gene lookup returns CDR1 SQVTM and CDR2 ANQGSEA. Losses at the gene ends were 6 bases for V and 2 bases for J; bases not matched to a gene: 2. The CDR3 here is CSVSGRATDTQYF. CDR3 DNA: TGCAGCGTGAGCGGGAGGGCCACAGATACGCAGTATTTT.

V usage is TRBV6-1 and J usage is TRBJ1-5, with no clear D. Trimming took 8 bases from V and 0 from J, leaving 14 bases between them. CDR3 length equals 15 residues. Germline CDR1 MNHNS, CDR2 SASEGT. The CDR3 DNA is TGTGCCAGCGGTACGCCCAGGCATAGCAATCAGCCCCAGCATTTT. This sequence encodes CASGTPRHSNQPQHF.

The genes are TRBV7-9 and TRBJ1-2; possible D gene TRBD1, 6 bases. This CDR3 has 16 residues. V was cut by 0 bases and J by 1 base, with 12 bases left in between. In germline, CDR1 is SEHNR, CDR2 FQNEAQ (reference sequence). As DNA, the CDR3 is TGTGCCAGCAGCTTAGCTTACAGGGATGATAACTATGGCTACACCTTC. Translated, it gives CASSLAYRDDNYGYTF.